This T cell receptor (beta chain) appears in the sequencing data of a study of T cells in Graves' hyperthyroidism and ophthalmopathy. The germline CDR1 and CDR2 sequences are MDHEN and SYDVKM. CDR3 length equals 14 residues. Uncontrolled infections, other autoimmune diseases, pregnancy or lactation led to exclusion of patients. For the diagnoses, clinical symptoms, serum thyroxine and TRAb, thyroid ultrasound and orbital computed tomography were used. Study findings and constraints: Blood also contained most expanded thyroid clonotypes above 0.001.

In its sample, this clonotype was seen many times. The target antigen is unknown. Amplified TCR beta CDR3 regions derived from RNA transcripts. The TCR CDR3 was amplified in a first-round RT-PCR using the HTBI primer set. TCRdb ran MiXCR on the multiplex PCR reads and lists one entry per CDR3 protein. The table lists hundreds of thousands of distinct CDR3 sequences, 14% to 15% of them singletons. This TCR was sampled from a woman in her thirties or forties with Graves' ophthalmopathy. V gene TRBV28 combines with J gene TRBJ2-5, with D maybe TRBD2 (6 bases). What was sequenced was blood. CDR3 sequence reads: CSTSTGAFQETQYF. For the CDR3, the DNA is TGTTCTACTAGCACGGGCGCCTTCCAAGAGACCCAGTACTTC.